This TCR beta chain was recovered during a study of shared clonotypes between healthy human individuals. Findings of the study overall: Larger richness was generally estimated for naive than memory subsets. Investigators collected only blood, and repertoires in tissues likely differ.

Recent acute infections and vaccinations were absent in the healthy HIV-negative adult donors. Germline CDR1 LNHDA, CDR2 SQIVND (reference sequence). V trimming: 9 bases; J trimming: 0 bases; junction bases outside the gene matches: 13. The CDR3 sequence is 17 residues long. Notes on this clone: Its cognate antigen is unknown.

Using immunoSEQ multiplex PCR, the repertoire was profiled, and TCRdb retains in-frame clones only, with some absent. There are some 1,400,000 clones in the sample; about 96% occur only once, and more than 0.9% lies in the top ten. This TCR came from a man aged 25 to 40 in good health. The V gene is TRBV19, the J gene TRBJ1-2; 10 nucleotides align to TRBD1. Sequencing used naive CD4+ T cells sorted from blood. This sample's subset: CD45RA+ positively selected. Written as DNA, the CDR3 is TGTGCCAGCACAGGGTGGGGACAGGGGTCTTCTAACTATGGCTACACCTTC. Amino acids: CASTGWGQGSSNYGYTF.